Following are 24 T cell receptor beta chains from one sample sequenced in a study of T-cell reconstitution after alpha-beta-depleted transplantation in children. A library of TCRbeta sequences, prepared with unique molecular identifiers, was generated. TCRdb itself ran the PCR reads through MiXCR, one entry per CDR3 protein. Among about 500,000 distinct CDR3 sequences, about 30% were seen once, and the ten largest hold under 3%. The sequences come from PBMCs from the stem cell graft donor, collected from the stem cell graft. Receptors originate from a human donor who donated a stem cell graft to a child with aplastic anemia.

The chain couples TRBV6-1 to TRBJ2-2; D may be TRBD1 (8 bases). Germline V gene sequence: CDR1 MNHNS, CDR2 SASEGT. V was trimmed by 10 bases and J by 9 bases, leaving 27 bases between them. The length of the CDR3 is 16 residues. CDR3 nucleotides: TGTGCCACGGGGGGATATGGACAGGGCTTCGATTGGGAGCTGTTTTTT. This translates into CATGGYGQGFDWELFF.

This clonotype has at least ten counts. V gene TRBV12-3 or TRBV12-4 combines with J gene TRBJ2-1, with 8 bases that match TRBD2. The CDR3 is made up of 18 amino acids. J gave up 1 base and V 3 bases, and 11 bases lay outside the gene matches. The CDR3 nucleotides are TGTGCCAGCAGTTTCGGGCGGGATAGCGGGATATCCTACAATGAGCAGTTCTTC. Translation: CASSFGRDSGISYNEQFF.

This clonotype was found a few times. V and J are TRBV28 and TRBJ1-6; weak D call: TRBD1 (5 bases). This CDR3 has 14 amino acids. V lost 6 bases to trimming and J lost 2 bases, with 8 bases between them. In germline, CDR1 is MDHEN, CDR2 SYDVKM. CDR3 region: CASRLGAYNSPLHF. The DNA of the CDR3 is TGTGCCAGCAGATTGGGGGCCTATAATTCACCCCTCCACTTT.

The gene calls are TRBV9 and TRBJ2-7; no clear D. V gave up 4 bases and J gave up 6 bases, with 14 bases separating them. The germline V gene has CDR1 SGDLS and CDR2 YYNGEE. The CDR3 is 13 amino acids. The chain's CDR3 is CASSNSAGREQYF. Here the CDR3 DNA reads TGTGCCAGCAGCAACTCGGCTGGACGCGAGCAGTACTTC. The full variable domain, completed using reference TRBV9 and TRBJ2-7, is DSGVTQTPKHLITATGQRVTLRCSPRSGDLSVYWYQQSLDQGLQFLIQYYNGEERAKGNILERFSAQQFPDLHSELNLSSLELGDSALYFCASSNSAGREQYFGPGTRLTVT.

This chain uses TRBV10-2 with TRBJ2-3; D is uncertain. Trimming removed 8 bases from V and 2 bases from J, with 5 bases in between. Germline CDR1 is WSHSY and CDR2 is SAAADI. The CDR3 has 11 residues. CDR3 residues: CASLITDTQYF. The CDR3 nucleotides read TGCGCCAGCCTGATCACAGATACGCAGTATTTT.

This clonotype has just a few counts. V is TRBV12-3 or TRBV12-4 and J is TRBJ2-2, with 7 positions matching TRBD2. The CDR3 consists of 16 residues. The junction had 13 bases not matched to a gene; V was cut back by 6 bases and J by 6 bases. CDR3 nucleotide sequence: TGTGCCAGCAGCCACTGGGAGGGGTTGGGATCCGGGGAGCTGTTTTTT. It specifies CASSHWEGLGSGELFF.

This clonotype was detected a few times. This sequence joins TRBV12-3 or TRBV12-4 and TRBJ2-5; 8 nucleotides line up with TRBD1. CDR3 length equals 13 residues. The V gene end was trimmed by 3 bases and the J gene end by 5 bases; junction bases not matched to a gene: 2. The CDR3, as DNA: TGTGCCAGCAGTTTTCACAGGGGGGAGACCCAGTACTTC. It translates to CASSFHRGETQYF.

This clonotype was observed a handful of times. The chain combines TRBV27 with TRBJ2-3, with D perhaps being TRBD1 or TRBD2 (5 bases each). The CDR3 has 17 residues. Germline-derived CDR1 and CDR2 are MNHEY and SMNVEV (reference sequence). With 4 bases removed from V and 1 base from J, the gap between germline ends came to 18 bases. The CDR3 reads CASSSGTLVRGTDTQYF. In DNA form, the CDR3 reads TGTGCCAGCAGTTCAGGGACGCTCGTAAGAGGCACAGATACGCAGTATTTT.

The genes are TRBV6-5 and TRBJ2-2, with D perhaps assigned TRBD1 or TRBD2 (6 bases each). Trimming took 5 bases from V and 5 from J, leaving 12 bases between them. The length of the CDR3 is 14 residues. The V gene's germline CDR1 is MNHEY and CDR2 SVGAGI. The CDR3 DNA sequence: TGTGCCAGCAGTCCCGGAGGGGGGACCGGGGAGCTGTTTTTT. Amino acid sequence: CASSPGGGTGELFF.

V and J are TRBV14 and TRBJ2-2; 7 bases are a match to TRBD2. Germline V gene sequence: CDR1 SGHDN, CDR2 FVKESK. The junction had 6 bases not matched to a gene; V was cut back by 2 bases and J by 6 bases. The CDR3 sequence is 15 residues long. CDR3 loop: CASSQYAGAAGELFF. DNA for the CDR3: TGTGCCAGCAGCCAATACGCGGGAGCGGCCGGGGAGCTGTTTTTT. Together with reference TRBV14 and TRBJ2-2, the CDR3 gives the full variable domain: EAGVTQFPSHSVIEKGQTVTLRCDPISGHDNLYWYRRVMGKEIKFLLHFVKESKQDESGMPNNRFLAERTGGTYSTLKVQPAELEDSGVYFCASSQYAGAAGELFFGEGSRLTVL.

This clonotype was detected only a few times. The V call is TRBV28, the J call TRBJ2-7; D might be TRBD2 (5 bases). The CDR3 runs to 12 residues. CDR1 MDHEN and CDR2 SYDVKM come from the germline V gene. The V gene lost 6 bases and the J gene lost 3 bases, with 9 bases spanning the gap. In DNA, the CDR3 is TGTGCCAGCAGGTCACTAGACTACGAGCAGTACTTC. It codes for CASRSLDYEQYF. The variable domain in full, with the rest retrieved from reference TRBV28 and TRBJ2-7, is DVKVTQSSRYLVKRTGEKVFLECVQDMDHENMFWYRQDPGLGLRLIYFSYDVKMKEKGDIPEGYSVSREKKERFSLILESASTNQTSMYLCASRSLDYEQYFGPGTRLTVT.

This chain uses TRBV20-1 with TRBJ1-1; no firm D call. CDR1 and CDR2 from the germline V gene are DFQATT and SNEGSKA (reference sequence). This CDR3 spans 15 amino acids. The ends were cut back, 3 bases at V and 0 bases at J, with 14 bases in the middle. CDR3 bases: TGCAGTGCTAGGAGTGGACTGCTGATGAACACTGAAGCTTTCTTT. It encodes CSARSGLLMNTEAFF.

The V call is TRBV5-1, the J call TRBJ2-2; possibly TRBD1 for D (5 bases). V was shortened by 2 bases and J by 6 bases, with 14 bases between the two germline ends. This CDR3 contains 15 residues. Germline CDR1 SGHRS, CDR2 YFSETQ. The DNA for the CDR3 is TGCGCCAGCAGCTTTGCGGCAGGGTCTCCCGGGGAGCTGTTTTTT. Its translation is CASSFAAGSPGELFF. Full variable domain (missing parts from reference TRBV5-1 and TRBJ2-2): KAGVTQTPRYLIKTRGQQVTLSCSPISGHRSVSWYQQTPGQGLQFLFEYFSETQRNKGNFPGRFSGRQFSNSRSEMNVSTLELGDSALYLCASSFAAGSPGELFFGEGSRLTVL.

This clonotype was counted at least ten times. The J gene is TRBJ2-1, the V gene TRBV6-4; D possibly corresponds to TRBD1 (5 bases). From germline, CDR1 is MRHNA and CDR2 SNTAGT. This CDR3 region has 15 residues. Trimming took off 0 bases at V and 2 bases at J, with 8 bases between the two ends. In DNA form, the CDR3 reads TGTGCCAGCAGTGACTCTACAGGTACCTACAATGAGCAGTTCTTC. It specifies CASSDSTGTYNEQFF.

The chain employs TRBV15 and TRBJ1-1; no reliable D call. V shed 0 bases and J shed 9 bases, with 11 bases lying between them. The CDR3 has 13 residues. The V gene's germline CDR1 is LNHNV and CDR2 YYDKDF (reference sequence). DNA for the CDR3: TGTGCCACCAGCAGAGATGAAAGGTCCCAAGCTTTCTTT. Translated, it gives CATSRDERSQAFF.

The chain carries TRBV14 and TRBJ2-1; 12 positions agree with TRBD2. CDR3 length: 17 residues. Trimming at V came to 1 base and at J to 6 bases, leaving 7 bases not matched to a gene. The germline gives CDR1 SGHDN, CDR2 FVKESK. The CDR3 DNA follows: TGTGCCAGCAGCCAAGGGGTACTAGCGGGAGGAGGCAATGAGCAGTTCTTC. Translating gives CASSQGVLAGGGNEQFF.

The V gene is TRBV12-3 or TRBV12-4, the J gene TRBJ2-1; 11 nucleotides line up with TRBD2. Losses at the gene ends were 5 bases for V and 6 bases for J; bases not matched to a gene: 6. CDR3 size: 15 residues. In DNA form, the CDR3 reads TGTGCCAGCAGTATTACTAGCGGGAGACCCAATGAGCAGTTCTTC. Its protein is CASSITSGRPNEQFF.

The CDR3 coding sequence is TGCAGTGCTAGAGAGGGCCAGGGCGGTCGTGGAAACACCATATATTTT. Amino acid sequence: CSAREGQGGRGNTIYF. V is TRBV20-1 and J is TRBJ1-3; TRBD1 might be the D (5 bases). V was cut by 0 bases and J by 3 bases, with 15 bases left in between. Looked up from germline, CDR1 is DFQATT and CDR2 is SNEGSKA (reference sequence). The CDR3 covers 16 residues.

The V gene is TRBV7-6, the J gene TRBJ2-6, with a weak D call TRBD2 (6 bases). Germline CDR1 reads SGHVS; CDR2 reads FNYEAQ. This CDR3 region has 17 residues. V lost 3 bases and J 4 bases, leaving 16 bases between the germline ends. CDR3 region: CASSFVQAAGGANVLTF. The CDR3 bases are TGTGCCAGCAGCTTCGTACAGGCGGCGGGGGGGGCCAACGTCCTGACTTTC.

The DNA of the CDR3 is TGTGCCAGCAGCTTAGGTTTAAGAGAGACCCAGCATTTT. This codes for CASSLGLRETQHF. The chain is built from TRBV7-2 and TRBJ1-5; D unresolved. Per the germline V gene, CDR1 is SGHTA and CDR2 is FQGNSA. V gave up 1 base and J gave up 11 bases, with 12 bases separating them. The CDR3 loop spans 13 amino acids.

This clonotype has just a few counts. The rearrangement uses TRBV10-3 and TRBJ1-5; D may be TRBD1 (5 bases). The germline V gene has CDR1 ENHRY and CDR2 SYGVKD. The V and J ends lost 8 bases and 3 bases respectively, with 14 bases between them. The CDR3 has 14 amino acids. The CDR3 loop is CAIGLQGTNQPQHF. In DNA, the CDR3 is TGTGCCATCGGGCTCCAGGGAACCAATCAGCCCCAGCATTTT.

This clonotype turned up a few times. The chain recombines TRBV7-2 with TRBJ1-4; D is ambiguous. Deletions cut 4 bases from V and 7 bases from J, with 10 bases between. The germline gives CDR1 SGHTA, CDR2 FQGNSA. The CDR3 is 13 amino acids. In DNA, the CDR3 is TGTGCCAGCAGCTCCGAGTGGAGTGAAAAACTGTTTTTT. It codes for CASSSEWSEKLFF.

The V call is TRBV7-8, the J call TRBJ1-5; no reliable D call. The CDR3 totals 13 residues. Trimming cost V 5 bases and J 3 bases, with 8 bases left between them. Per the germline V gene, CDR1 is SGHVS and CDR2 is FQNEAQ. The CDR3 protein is CASSGQSNQPQHF. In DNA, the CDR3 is TGTGCCAGCAGCGGGCAGTCCAATCAGCCCCAGCATTTT.

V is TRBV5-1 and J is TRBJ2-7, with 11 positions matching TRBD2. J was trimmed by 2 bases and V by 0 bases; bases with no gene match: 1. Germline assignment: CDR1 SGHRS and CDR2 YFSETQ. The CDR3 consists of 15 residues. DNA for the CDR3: TGCGCCAGCAGCTTGGCACTAGCGGGAGCCTACGAGCAGTACTTC. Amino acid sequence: CASSLALAGAYEQYF.